Below, one T cell receptor (beta chain) is given with its context. Antigen unknown. Healthy donors had no documented immune events, such as infections, while sampled. The data derive from a study of identifying expanded T cells in peripheral blood. General study points: Over around two and four weeks, about 15 and 19 clones changed, versus more than 1 between replicates. Approximately two-week clone count variance significantly increased as total template count grew.

Germline V gene lookup returns CDR1 WSHSY and CDR2 SAAADI. V lost 9 bases, J lost 0 bases, and 9 bases lay in between. The CDR3 contains 13 residues. Sequencing used immunoSEQ multiplex PCR; TCRdb keeps in-frame clones, though not all of them. The sample lists 100,000 to 110,000 clones; roughly 88% were seen once. The chain carries TRBV10-2 and TRBJ1-3; D call uncertain. The sample consisted of blood. The sequence was obtained from a person aged 18 to 70 in good health. Written as DNA, the CDR3 is TGCGCCAGTAAGGGCCACTCTGGAAACACCATATATTTT. Protein sequence: CASKGHSGNTIYF.